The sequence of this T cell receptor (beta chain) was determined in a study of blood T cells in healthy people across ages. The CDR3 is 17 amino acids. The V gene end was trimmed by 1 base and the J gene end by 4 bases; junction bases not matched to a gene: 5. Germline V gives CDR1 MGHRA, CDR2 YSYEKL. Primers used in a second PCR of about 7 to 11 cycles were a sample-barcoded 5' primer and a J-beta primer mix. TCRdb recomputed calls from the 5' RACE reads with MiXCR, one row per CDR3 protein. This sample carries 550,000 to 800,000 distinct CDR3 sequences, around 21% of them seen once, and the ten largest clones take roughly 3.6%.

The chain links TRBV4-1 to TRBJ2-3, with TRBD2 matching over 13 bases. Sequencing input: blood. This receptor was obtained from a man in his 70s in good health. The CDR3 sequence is CASSQGRTSGSADTQYF. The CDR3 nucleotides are TGCGCCAGCAGCCAAGGAAGGACTAGCGGGAGTGCAGATACGCAGTATTTT.